A single sample gave rise to the 24 T cell receptor beta chains below, sequenced in a study of cytomegalovirus exposure and HLA in healthy donors. PCR primers comprised 60 Vbeta and 13 Jbeta primers. This table comes from immunoSEQ multiplex PCR, and its TCRdb copy is limited to in-frame clones, with some not included. The sample records around 97,000 clones, less than 10% being singletons. Sequencing was carried out using PBMCs. The receptors stem from a man aged 45 to 65 in good health and CMV-seropositive.

The sample holds a few counts of this clone. The chain carries TRBV6-5 and TRBJ2-6; D gene uncertain. Trimming left V 5 bases short and J 0 bases short, with 8 bases between. The CDR3 has 15 amino acids. The germline V gene has CDR1 MNHEY and CDR2 SVGAGI. The CDR3 DNA is TGTGCCAGCAGTCCCCGTTACTCTGGGGCCAACGTCCTGACTTTC. Translating gives CASSPRYSGANVLTF.

The rearrangement uses TRBV28 and TRBJ1-5; 8 bases map to TRBD1. The germline gives CDR1 MDHEN, CDR2 SYDVKM. The CDR3 consists of 16 residues. The V and J ends lost 3 bases and 5 bases, in that order; junction bases with no gene match: 9. The CDR3 nucleotides read TGTGCCAGCAGTTTCTCGGGGACAGGTCGTTATCAGCCCCAGCATTTT. This sequence encodes CASSFSGTGRYQPQHF.

The J gene is TRBJ1-6, the V gene TRBV7-9, with 9 nucleotides matching TRBD1. CDR1 SEHNR and CDR2 FQNEAQ come from the germline V gene (reference sequence). The V segment lost 6 bases and the J segment 10 bases; nucleotides outside the gene matches: 10. The CDR3 runs to 15 residues. The CDR3 coding sequence is TGTGCCAGCAGGCCTCCGGGACAGGGAGGCTCACCCCTCCACTTT. It codes for CASRPPGQGGSPLHF. The full variable domain, completed using reference TRBV7-9 and TRBJ1-6, is DTGVSQNPRHKITKRGQNVTFRCDPISEHNRLYWYRQTLGQGPEFLTYFQNEAQLEKSRLLSDRFSAERPKGSFSTLEIQRTEQGDSAMYLCASRPPGQGGSPLHFGNGTRLTVT.

This clone has more than one count but fewer than ten. The CDR3 DNA reads as TGTGCCAGCAGCTTATCGGGGGATGAGACCCAGTACTTC. It is translated as CASSLSGDETQYF. The J gene is TRBJ2-5, the V gene TRBV7-9; D is perhaps TRBD2 (6 bases). The germline CDR1 and CDR2 sequences are SEHNR and FQNEAQ (reference sequence). This CDR3 comprises 13 residues. V dropped 2 bases and J dropped 5 bases, with 9 bases sitting between them. Variable domain in full (rest from reference TRBV7-9 and TRBJ2-5): DTGVSQNPRHKITKRGQNVTFRCDPISEHNRLYWYRQTLGQGPEFLTYFQNEAQLEKSRLLSDRFSAERPKGSFSTLEIQRTEQGDSAMYLCASSLSGDETQYFGPGTRLLVL.

CDR3 loop: CASSLVRFGAGGSKNIQYF. The CDR3 nucleotides read TGTGCCAGCAGCTTAGTCCGCTTTGGAGCGGGAGGTTCCAAAAACATTCAGTACTTC. The V gene is TRBV13, the J gene TRBJ2-4, with TRBD2 identical over 9 bases. Germline assignment: CDR1 PRHDT and CDR2 FYEKMQ (reference sequence). CDR3 length equals 19 residues. After removal of 1 base from V and 2 bases from J, the junction contained 12 bases not matched to a gene.

This clone was seen only a few times. The rearrangement links TRBV11-2 to TRBJ2-5; tentatively, D is TRBD1 (5 bases). The CDR3 is made up of 11 amino acids. In germline, CDR1 is SGHAT, CDR2 FQNNGV. Trimming shortened V by 10 bases and J by 4 bases, and 10 bases separated the two germline ends. The CDR3 nucleotides are TGTGCCACCACAAGGGGAGAGACCCAGTACTTC. Its protein is CATTRGETQYF.

The rearrangement joins TRBV12-5 to TRBJ2-6, with D possibly matching TRBD1 (8 bases). V dropped 0 bases and J dropped 3 bases, with 12 bases sitting between them. Germline-derived CDR1 and CDR2 are LGHNT and FRNRAP. CDR3 length equals 17 residues. The chain's CDR3 is CASGLVQGGSGANVLTF. The CDR3 DNA sequence: TGTGCTAGTGGTTTGGTACAGGGGGGGAGTGGGGCCAACGTCCTGACTTTC.

J is TRBJ1-3 and V is TRBV7-8; D gene uncertain. With 1 base removed from V and 6 bases from J, the gap between germline ends came to 13 bases. The CDR3 is 15 amino acids. CDR1 and CDR2 from the germline V gene are SGHVS and FQNEAQ. This CDR3 reads CASSLGWAGINTIYF. Here the CDR3 DNA reads TGTGCCAGCAGCTTAGGGTGGGCCGGAATAAACACCATATATTTT. The full variable domain, rest sourced from reference TRBV7-8 and TRBJ1-3, is GAGVSQSPRYKVAKRGQDVALRCDPISGHVSLFWYQQALGQGPEFLTYFQNEAQLDKSGLPSDRFFAERPEGSVSTLKIQRTQQEDSAVYLCASSLGWAGINTIYFGEGSWLTVV.

In this sample, this clone turned up a few times. Here the CDR3 reads CASSRLAGGDTQYF. The CDR3 DNA is TGTGCCAGCAGCCGACTAGCGGGAGGTGATACGCAGTATTTT. V is TRBV27 and J is TRBJ2-3; the match to TRBD2 covers 13 bases. CDR3 length equals 14 residues. Trimming removed 6 bases from V and 6 bases from J; junction bases left unmatched: 3. Germline V lookup: CDR1 MNHEY, CDR2 SMNVEV (reference sequence).

This chain links TRBV14 with TRBJ2-7, with 9 bases fitting TRBD2. The CDR3 spans 15 residues. CDR1 and CDR2 from the germline V gene are SGHDN and FVKESK. J gave up 1 base and V 1 base, and 2 bases lay outside the gene matches. The CDR3 bases are TGTGCCAGCAGCCAAGGGCTAGCGGGATCCTACGAGCAGTACTTC. Translation gives CASSQGLAGSYEQYF.

This clone occurred a few times. The gene calls are TRBV6-1 and TRBJ1-2, with TRBD1 identical over 11 bases. The J segment lost 7 bases and the V segment lost 6 bases, leaving 10 bases of the junction unmatched. Germline CDR1 and CDR2: MNHNS and SASEGT. The CDR3 covers 15 residues. CDR3 residues: CASRDLGTGGFGYTF. As DNA, the CDR3 is TGTGCCAGCAGGGATCTCGGGACAGGGGGTTTTGGCTACACCTTC.

As DNA, the CDR3 is TGCGCCAGCAGCCAAGATCGTCTAGCTCCTAACAATGAGCAGTTCTTC. This encodes CASSQDRLAPNNEQFF. The chain recombines TRBV4-1 with TRBJ2-1, with D possibly matching TRBD2 (5 bases). Trimming removed 0 bases from V and 5 bases from J, with 14 bases in between. CDR3 length equals 16 residues. Germline V gene sequence: CDR1 MGHRA, CDR2 YSYEKL.

In this sample, this clone turned up a few times. V is TRBV28 and J is TRBJ2-5; D is possibly TRBD2 (6 bases). The V end was cut by 5 bases, the J end by 11 bases, with 24 bases between. Looked up from germline, CDR1 is MDHEN and CDR2 is SYDVKM. The CDR3 covers 15 residues. The CDR3 is CASSPRLARTGEQYF. In DNA form, the CDR3 reads TGTGCCAGCAGTCCCAGGCTAGCGCGAACGGGGGAGCAGTACTTC.

In its sample, this clone was seen many times. The rearrangement uses TRBV30 and TRBJ1-3, with D unresolved. Trimming took off 3 bases at V and 5 bases at J, with 8 bases between the two ends. CDR1 is GTSNPN and CDR2 is SVGIG in the germline V gene (reference sequence). The CDR3 sequence is 12 residues long. DNA of the CDR3: TGTGCCTGGAGCGACACCCGAAACACCATATATTTT. Encoded protein: CAWSDTRNTIYF.

This clone was seen at least ten times. This sequence joins TRBV19 and TRBJ2-2; tentative D call: TRBD1 (6 bases). CDR3 length equals 16 residues. V gave up 4 bases and J gave up 5 bases, with 17 bases separating them. Germline values: CDR1 LNHDA, CDR2 SQIVND (reference sequence). The CDR3 reads CASSNFGQLVTGELFF. In DNA, the CDR3 is TGTGCCAGTAGTAATTTCGGACAGTTGGTAACCGGGGAGCTGTTTTTT.

This clone was observed a few times. This chain joins TRBV19 and TRBJ2-2, with 8 bases that match TRBD1. This CDR3 comprises 16 residues. Germline CDR1 and CDR2: LNHDA and SQIVND (reference sequence). J was trimmed by 2 bases and V by 1 base; bases with no gene match: 3. The CDR3 nucleotides are TGTGCCAGTAGTATAGGGACAGGGATTAACACCGGGGAGCTGTTTTTT. Its protein product is CASSIGTGINTGELFF.

The rearrangement links TRBV5-1 to TRBJ1-1; 10 bases align to TRBD1. The length of the CDR3 is 14 residues. Germline CDR1 SGHRS, CDR2 YFSETQ. V was clipped by 5 bases and J by 5 bases; unmatched bases: 6. This chain's CDR3 is CASRAGQGMTEAFF. For the CDR3, the DNA is TGCGCCAGCAGAGCGGGACAGGGGATGACTGAAGCTTTCTTT.

The table lists this clone with a few counts. V gene TRBV5-1 combines with J gene TRBJ1-1, with D perhaps matching TRBD1 (5 bases). V lost 0 bases and J lost 7, with 31 bases in between. The CDR3 totals 20 residues. CDR1 and CDR2 (germline): SGHRS, YFSETQ. CDR3 region: CASSLAEEGMSSWGTREAFF. The DNA for the CDR3 is TGCGCCAGCAGCTTGGCCGAGGAGGGGATGAGTTCCTGGGGCACTCGTGAAGCTTTCTTT.

The J gene is TRBJ1-1, the V gene TRBV6-6; D possibly corresponds to TRBD1 (6 bases). Trimming took 3 bases from V and 0 from J, leaving 8 bases between them. Germline CDR1 reads MNHNY; CDR2 reads SVGAGI (reference sequence). This CDR3 has 14 amino acids. DNA of the CDR3: TGTGCCAGCAGTTATGAGGGGGTGAACACTGAAGCTTTCTTT. Protein sequence: CASSYEGVNTEAFF.

The chain recombines TRBV6-6 with TRBJ2-1, with D possibly being TRBD2 (5 bases). Germline assignment: CDR1 MNHNY and CDR2 SVGAGI (reference sequence). The CDR3 consists of 12 residues. Trimming stripped 6 bases from V and 10 bases from J, with 13 bases between. The CDR3 DNA is TGTGCCAGCAGGCCCGAGAGAGGGGAGCAGTTCTTC. Amino acids: CASRPERGEQFF.

Only a few counts were recorded for this clone. The chain employs TRBV25-1 and TRBJ2-7, with D maybe TRBD1 (6 bases). Germline V gives CDR1 MGHDK, CDR2 SYGVNS. The length of the CDR3 is 15 residues. The V gene lost 4 bases and the J gene lost 3 bases, with 16 bases spanning the gap. The CDR3 loop is CASSADRYLNYEQYF. In nucleotides, the CDR3 is TGTGCCAGCAGTGCGGACAGATACTTAAACTACGAGCAGTACTTC.

The chain is built from TRBV2 and TRBJ2-1, with 12 nucleotides matching TRBD2. The CDR3 extends over 14 amino acids. V lost 8 bases to trimming and J lost 9 bases; unmatched junction nucleotides: 8. Germline values: CDR1 SNHLY, CDR2 FYNNEI. The CDR3: CASEASGRVGEQFF. The CDR3 DNA sequence: TGTGCCAGCGAGGCTAGCGGGAGGGTGGGTGAGCAGTTCTTC.

This clone was seen a handful of times. The J gene is TRBJ2-2, the V gene TRBV29-1, with 7 positions matching TRBD1. CDR1 is SQVTM and CDR2 is ANQGSEA in the germline V gene. The CDR3 is 13 residues long. After removal of 4 bases from V and 6 bases from J, the junction contained 5 bases not matched to a gene. The CDR3 loop reads CSVGQGTSGELFF. For the CDR3, the DNA is TGCAGCGTTGGACAGGGAACGTCCGGGGAGCTGTTTTTT.

This chain joins TRBV29-1 and TRBJ2-2; 8 bases align to TRBD1. Germline CDR1 is SQVTM and CDR2 is ANQGSEA. The CDR3 runs to 15 residues. With V trimmed by 6 bases and J by 3 bases, 9 bases remained unmatched. The chain's CDR3 is CSVQKGQGDTGELFF. In DNA, the CDR3 is TGCAGCGTACAAAAAGGACAGGGAGACACCGGGGAGCTGTTTTTT.